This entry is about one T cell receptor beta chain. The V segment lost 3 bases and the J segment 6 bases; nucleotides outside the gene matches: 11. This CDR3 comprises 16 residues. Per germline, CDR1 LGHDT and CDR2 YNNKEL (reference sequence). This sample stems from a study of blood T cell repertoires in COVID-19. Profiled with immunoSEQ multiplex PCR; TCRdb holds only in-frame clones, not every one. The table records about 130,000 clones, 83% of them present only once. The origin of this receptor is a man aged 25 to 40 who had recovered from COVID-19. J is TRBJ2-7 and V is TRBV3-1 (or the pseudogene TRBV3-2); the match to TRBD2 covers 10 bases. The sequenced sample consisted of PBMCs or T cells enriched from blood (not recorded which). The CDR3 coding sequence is TGTGCCAGCAGCCAGGGGGCTAGCGGGAGTACTGCCGAGCAGTACTTC. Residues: CASSQGASGSTAEQYF.